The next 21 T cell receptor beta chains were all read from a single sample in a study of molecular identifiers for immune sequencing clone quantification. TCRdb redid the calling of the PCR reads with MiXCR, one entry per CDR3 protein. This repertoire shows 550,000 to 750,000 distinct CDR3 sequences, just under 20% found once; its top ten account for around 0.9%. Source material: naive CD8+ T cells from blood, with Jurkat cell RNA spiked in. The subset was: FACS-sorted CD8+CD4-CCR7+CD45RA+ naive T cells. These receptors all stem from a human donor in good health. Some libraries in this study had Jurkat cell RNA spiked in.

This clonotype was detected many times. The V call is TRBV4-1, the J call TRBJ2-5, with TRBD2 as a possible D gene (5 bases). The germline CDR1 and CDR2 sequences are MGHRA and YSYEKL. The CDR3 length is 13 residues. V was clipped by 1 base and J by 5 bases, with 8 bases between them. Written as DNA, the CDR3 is TGCGCCAGCAGCCAAGCCCCGGGGGAGACCCAGTACTTC. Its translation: CASSQAPGETQYF.

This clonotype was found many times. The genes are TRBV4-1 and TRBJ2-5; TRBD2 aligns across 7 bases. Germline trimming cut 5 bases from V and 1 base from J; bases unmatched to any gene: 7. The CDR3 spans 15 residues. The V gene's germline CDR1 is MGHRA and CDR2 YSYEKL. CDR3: CASSSYGGSQETQYF. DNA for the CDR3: TGCGCCAGCAGCAGCTACGGGGGGTCCCAAGAGACCCAGTACTTC.

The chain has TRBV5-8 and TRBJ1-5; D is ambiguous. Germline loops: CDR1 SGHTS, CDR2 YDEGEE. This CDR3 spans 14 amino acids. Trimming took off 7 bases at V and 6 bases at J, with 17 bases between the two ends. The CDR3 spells CASGHVLYGQPQHF. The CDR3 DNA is TGTGCCAGCGGCCATGTGCTGTACGGTCAGCCCCAGCATTTT. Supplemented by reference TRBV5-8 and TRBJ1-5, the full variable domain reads EAGVTQSPTHLIKTRGQQATLRCSPISGHTSVYWYQQALGLGLQFLLWYDEGEERNRGNFPPRFSGRQFPNYSSELNVNALELEDSALYLCASGHVLYGQPQHFGDGTRLSIL.

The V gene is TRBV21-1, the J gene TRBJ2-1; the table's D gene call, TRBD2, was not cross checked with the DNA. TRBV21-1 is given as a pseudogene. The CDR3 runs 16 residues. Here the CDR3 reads CASSNELAGGHNEQFF. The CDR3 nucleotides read TGTGCCAGCAGCAACGAACTAGCGGGAGGTCACAATGAGCAGTTCTTC.

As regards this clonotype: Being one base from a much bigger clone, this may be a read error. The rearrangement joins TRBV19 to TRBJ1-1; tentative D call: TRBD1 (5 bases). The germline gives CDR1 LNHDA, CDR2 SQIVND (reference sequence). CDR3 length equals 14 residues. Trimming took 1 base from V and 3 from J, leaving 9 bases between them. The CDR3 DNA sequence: TGTGCCAGTAGTATAGGGGGACCGGACACTGAAGCTTTCTTT. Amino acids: CASSIGGPDTEAFF.

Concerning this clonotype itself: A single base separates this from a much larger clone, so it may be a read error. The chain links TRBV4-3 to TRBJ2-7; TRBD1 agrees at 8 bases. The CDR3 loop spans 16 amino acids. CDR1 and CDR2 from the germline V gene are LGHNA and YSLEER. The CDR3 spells CASSQDSAGGSYEHYF. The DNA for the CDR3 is TGCGCCAGCAGCCAAGATAGTGCAGGGGGCAGCTACGAGCACTACTTC.

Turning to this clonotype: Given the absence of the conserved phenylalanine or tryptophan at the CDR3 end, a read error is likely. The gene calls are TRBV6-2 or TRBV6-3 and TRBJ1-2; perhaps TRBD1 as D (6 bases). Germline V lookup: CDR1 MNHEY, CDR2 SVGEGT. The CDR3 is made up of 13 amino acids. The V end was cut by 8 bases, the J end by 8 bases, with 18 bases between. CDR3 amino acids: CASSPPRGGGYTL. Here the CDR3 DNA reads TGTGCCAGCTCACCCCCCAGGGGCGGCGGCTACACCCTC.

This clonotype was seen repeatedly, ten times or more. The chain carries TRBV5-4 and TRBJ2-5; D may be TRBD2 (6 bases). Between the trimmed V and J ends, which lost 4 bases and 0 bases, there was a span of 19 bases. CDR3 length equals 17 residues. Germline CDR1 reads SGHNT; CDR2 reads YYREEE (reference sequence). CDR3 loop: CASSHLAAGIYQETQYF. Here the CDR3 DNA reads TGTGCCAGCAGCCATTTAGCGGCCGGTATTTACCAAGAGACCCAGTACTTC.

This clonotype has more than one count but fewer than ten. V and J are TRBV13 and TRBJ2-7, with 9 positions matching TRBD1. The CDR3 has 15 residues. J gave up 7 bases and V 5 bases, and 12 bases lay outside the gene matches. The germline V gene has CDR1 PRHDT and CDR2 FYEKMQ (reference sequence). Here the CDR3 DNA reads TGTGCCAGCAGCCCAACAGGGGGCGTTGCTGAGGAGCAGTACTTC. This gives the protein CASSPTGGVAEEQYF.

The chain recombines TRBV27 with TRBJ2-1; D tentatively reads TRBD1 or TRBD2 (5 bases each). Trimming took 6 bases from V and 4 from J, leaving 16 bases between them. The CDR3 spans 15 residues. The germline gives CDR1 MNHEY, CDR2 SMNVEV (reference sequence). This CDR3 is CASRTGTDLYNEQFF. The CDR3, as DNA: TGTGCCAGCAGGACCGGGACGGACTTATACAATGAGCAGTTCTTC.

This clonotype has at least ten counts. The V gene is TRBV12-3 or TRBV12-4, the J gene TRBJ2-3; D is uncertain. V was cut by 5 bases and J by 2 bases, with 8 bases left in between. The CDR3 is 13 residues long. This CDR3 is CASSPAVTDTQYF. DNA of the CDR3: TGTGCCAGCAGTCCCGCGGTCACAGATACGCAGTATTTT.

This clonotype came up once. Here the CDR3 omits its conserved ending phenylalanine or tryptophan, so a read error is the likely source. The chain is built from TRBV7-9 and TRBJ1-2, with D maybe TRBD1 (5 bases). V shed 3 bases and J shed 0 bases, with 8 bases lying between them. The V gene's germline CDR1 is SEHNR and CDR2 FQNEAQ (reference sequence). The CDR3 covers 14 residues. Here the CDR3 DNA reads TGTGCCAGCAGCTTCACAGGTACTAACTATGGCTACACCCTC. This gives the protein CASSFTGTNYGYTL.

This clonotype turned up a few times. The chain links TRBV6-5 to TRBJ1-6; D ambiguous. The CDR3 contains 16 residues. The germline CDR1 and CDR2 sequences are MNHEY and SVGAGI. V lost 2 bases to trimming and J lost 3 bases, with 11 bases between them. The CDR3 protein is CASSYMDPVYNSPLHF. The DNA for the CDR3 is TGTGCCAGCAGTTACATGGACCCCGTCTATAATTCACCCCTCCACTTT.

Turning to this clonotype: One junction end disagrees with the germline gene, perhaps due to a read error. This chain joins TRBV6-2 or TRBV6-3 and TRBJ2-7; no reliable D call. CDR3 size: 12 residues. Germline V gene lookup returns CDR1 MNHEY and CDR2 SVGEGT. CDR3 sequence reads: CASSRDPYGQYF. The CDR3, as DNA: TGTGCCAGCAGTCGAGATCCCTACGGGCAGTACTTC.

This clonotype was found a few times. CDR3 coding DNA: TGCAGTGCTAGAGATTATGAGTCCTCCTACGAGCAGTACTTC. Protein sequence: CSARDYESSYEQYF. The chain couples TRBV20-1 to TRBJ2-7; no firm D call. Germline CDR1 reads DFQATT; CDR2 reads SNEGSKA (reference sequence). The CDR3 runs 14 residues. V gave up 0 bases and J gave up 0 bases, with 9 bases separating them.

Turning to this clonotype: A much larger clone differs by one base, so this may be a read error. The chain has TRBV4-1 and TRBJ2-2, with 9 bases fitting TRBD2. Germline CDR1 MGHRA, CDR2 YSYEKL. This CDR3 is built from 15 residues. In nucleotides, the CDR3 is TGCGCCAGCAGTCATCAGCAGACTAGCGGAGGGGAGCTGTCTTTT. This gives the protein CASSHQQTSGGELSF.

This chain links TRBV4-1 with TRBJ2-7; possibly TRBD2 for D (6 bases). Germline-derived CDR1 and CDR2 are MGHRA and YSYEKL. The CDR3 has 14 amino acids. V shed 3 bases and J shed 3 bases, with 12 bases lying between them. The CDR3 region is CASSQYKGGYEQYF. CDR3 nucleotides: TGCGCCAGCAGCCAGTACAAGGGAGGCTACGAGCAGTACTTC.

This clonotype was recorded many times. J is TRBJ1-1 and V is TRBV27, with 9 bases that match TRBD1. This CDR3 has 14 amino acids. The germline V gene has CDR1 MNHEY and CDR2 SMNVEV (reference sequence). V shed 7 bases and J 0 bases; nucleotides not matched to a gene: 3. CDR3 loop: CASKDRGLNTEAFF. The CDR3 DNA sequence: TGTGCCAGCAAGGACAGGGGATTGAACACTGAAGCTTTCTTT.

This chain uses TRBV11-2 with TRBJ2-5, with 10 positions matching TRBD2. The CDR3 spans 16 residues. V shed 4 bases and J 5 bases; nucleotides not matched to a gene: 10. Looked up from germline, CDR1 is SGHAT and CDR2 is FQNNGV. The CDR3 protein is CASSSFSGGLGETQYF. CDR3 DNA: TGTGCCAGCAGCTCGTTTAGCGGGGGGCTCGGGGAGACCCAGTACTTC.

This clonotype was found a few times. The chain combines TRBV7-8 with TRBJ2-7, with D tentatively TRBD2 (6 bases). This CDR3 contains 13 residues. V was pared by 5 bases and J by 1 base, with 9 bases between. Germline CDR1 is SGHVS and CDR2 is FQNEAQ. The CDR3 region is CASSGGKSYEQYF. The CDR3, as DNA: TGTGCCAGCAGCGGGGGGAAATCCTACGAGCAGTACTTC.

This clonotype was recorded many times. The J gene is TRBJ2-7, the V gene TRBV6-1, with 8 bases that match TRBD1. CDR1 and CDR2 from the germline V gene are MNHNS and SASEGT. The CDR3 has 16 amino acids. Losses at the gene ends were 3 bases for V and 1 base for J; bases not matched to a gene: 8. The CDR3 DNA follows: TGTGCCAGCAGTGATTTTTGGGGACAGGAGTCCTACGAGCAGTACTTC. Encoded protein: CASSDFWGQESYEQYF.